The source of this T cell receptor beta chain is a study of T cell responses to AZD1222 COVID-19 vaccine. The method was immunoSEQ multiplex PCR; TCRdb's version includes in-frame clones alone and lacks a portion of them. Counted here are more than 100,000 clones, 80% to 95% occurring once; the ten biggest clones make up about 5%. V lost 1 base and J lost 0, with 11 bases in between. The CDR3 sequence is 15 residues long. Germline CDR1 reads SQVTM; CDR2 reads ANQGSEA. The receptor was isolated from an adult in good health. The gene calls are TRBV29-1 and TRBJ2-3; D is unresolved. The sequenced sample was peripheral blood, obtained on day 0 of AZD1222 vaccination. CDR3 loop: CSVEGTHQSTDTQYF. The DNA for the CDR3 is TGCAGCGTTGAAGGGACCCACCAGAGCACAGATACGCAGTATTTT.